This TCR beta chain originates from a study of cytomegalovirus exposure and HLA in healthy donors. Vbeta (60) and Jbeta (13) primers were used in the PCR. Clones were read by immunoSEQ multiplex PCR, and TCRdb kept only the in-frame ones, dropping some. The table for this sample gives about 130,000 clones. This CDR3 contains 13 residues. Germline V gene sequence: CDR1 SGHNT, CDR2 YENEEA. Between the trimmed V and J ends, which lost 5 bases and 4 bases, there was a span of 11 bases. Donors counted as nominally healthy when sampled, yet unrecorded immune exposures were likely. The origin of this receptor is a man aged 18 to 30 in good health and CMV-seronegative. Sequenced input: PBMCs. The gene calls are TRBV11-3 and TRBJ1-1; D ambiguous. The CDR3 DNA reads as TGTGCCAGCAGCGCCAAAGGCGGCACTGAAGCTTTCTTT. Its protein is CASSAKGGTEAFF. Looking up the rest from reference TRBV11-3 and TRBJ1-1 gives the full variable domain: EAGVVQSPRYKIIEKKQPVAFWCNPISGHNTLYWYLQNLGQGPELLIRYENEEAVDDSQLPKDRFSAERLKGVDSTLKIQPAELGDSAVYLCASSAKGGTEAFFGQGTRLTVV.